This is a list of T cell receptor beta chains from one sample in a study of T cells in localized non-small cell lung cancer. The method was immunoSEQ multiplex PCR; TCRdb's version includes in-frame clones alone and lacks a portion of them. The data show some 56,000 clones, 86% seen once. Sequencing used peripheral blood, obtained before any cancer treatment. These receptors originate from a woman aged 40-69 years with stage I lung adenocarcinoma. Each CDR3 is given without its conserved first and last residue. Each record gives: J gene, V gene, CDR3 protein.

J: TRBJ1-1; V: TRBV30; CDR3: AWKQTNTEAF
J: TRBJ2-7; V: TRBV13; CDR3: ASSTGDRGLY
J: TRBJ1-5; V: TRBV29-1; CDR3: SVERGHNSNQPQH
J: TRBJ2-5; V: TRBV28; CDR3: ASSLAGLRETQY
J: TRBJ2-7; V: TRBV28; CDR3: ASSLQGSGEQY
J: TRBJ2-2; V: TRBV6-5; CDR3: ASWDRANTGELF
J: TRBJ2-2; V: TRBV7-2; CDR3: ASSRGLAGGKNGELF
J: TRBJ2-1; V: TRBV9; CDR3: ASSVGGPRTYNEQF
J: TRBJ2-2; V: TRBV9; CDR3: ASSVGSSGGTGELF
J: TRBJ1-1; V: TRBV6-1; CDR3: ASRTSGANTEAF
J: TRBJ2-3; V: TRBV7-3; CDR3: ASSPESTDTQY
J: TRBJ2-5; V: TRBV7-8; CDR3: ASSLAAYQETQY
J: TRBJ1-2; V: TRBV15; CDR3: ATSRPTYGYT
J: TRBJ2-7; V: TRBV5-4; CDR3: ASSLGTARYEQY
J: TRBJ2-2; V: TRBV25-1; CDR3: ASSRGETGELF
J: TRBJ2-5; V: TRBV4-1; CDR3: ASSQDGYGAQQETQY
J: TRBJ1-2; V: TRBV7-2; CDR3: ASSPHGGGLVGYT
J: TRBJ1-6; V: TRBV7-2; CDR3: ASSRIVESPLH
J: TRBJ2-7; V: TRBV4-1; CDR3: ASSQVAGGRNEQY
J: TRBJ2-5; V: TRBV9; CDR3: ASSAEETQY
J: TRBJ1-5; V: TRBV19; CDR3: ASSILIGNQPQH
J: TRBJ2-3; V: TRBV6-5; CDR3: ASKEGHPTDTQY
J: TRBJ2-7; V: TRBV11-2; CDR3: ASRRLLIGDSLYEQY
J: TRBJ1-3; V: TRBV30; CDR3: AWRTGSGNTIY
J: TRBJ1-4; V: TRBV19; CDR3: ASSAYRGGEKLF
J: TRBJ2-5; V: TRBV7-9; CDR3: ASSLFAGGQETQY
J: TRBJ1-2; V: TRBV27; CDR3: ASSFLGEGSYGYT
J: TRBJ2-3; V: TRBV28; CDR3: ASSHRDRVEDTQY
J: TRBJ1-5; V: TRBV7-2; CDR3: ASSLVLGGAANQPQH
J: TRBJ2-3; V: TRBV7-2; CDR3: ASSLSGTGTSTDTQY
J: TRBJ2-3; V: TRBV30; CDR3: AWTAGAGTQY
J: TRBJ1-1; V: TRBV14; CDR3: ASSKRPLVGDTEAF
J: TRBJ2-1; V: TRBV5-1; CDR3: ASSPGQSYNEQF
J: TRBJ2-7; V: TRBV7-6; CDR3: ASSLQGIGRSYEQY
J: TRBJ2-5; V: TRBV30; CDR3: AWSVAVKETQY
J: -; V: TRBV12-5; CDR3: ASAYYEQY
J: TRBJ2-2; V: TRBV5-1; CDR3: ATRTGGAIGELF
J: TRBJ2-5; V: TRBV29-1; CDR3: SVNDRGYRETQY
J: TRBJ2-6; V: TRBV16; CDR3: ASSPDRRRSGANVLT
J: TRBJ1-4; V: TRBV7-8; CDR3: ASSFREGGEKLF
J: TRBJ1-2; V: TRBV2; CDR3: ASSRVSNYGYT
J: TRBJ2-7; V: TRBV28; CDR3: ASSFRTRIREQY
J: TRBJ1-2; V: TRBV27; CDR3: ASSFNRGDGYT
J: TRBJ1-3; V: TRBV11-2; CDR3: ASSVTVSSGNTIY
J: TRBJ1-3; V: TRBV7-9; CDR3: ASSSRGSGNTIY
J: TRBJ2-5; V: TRBV4-1; CDR3: ASSRRMAGQGEKTQY
J: TRBJ1-2; V: TRBV9; CDR3: ASSSNRNYGYT
J: TRBJ1-2; V: TRBV6-6; CDR3: ASRLRTGRGYT
J: TRBJ2-3; V: TRBV9; CDR3: ASSVEASGGADTQY
J: TRBJ1-1; V: TRBV25-1; CDR3: ASSVIQGSRTEAF
J: TRBJ2-1; V: TRBV13; CDR3: ASSLWGRTPYNEQF
J: TRBJ1-2; V: TRBV19; CDR3: ASRAPGDSNYGYT
J: TRBJ2-3; V: TRBV7-2; CDR3: ASSPTGAWPGNRTDTQY
J: TRBJ1-2; V: TRBV28; CDR3: ASSFTGLGYGYT
J: TRBJ1-1; V: TRBV19; CDR3: ASSISHPNTEAF
J: TRBJ2-3; V: TRBV9; CDR3: ASSVDGVADTQY
J: TRBJ1-6; V: TRBV28; CDR3: ASSFGEGEYNSPLH
J: TRBJ1-1; V: TRBV7-1; CDR3: ASSLRVGNTEAF
J: TRBJ2-2; V: TRBV29-1; CDR3: ASWGGELF